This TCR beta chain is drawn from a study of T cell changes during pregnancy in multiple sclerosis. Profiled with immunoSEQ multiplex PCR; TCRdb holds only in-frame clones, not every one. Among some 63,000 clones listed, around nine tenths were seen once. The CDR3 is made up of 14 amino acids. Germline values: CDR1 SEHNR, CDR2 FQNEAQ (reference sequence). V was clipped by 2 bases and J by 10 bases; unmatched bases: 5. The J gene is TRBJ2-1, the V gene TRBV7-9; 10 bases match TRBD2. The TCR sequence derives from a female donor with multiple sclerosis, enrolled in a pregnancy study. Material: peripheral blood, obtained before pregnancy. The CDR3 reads CASSLSGGAGEQFF. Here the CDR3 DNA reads TGTGCCAGCAGCTTAAGCGGGGGGGCCGGGGAGCAGTTCTTC.